The 2 T cell receptor beta chains below come from one sample, sequenced in a study of blood T cell repertoires in COVID-19. Profiling relied on immunoSEQ multiplex PCR, and the TCRdb table lists in-frame clones only, not all of them. Here the sample spans around 320,000 clones, around 89% being singletons. Specimen: PBMCs or T cells enriched from blood (not recorded which). The source is a woman aged 18-35 years with acute COVID-19.

This clone has only one observation. This chain links TRBV19 with TRBJ2-7; 9 bases agree with TRBD1. V dropped 9 bases and J dropped 2; count of bases not matched to a gene: 8. The CDR3 has 14 amino acids. CDR1 is LNHDA and CDR2 is SQIVND in the germline V gene (reference sequence). The CDR3 reads CASRDRGIPYEQYF. DNA of the CDR3: TGTGCCAGCCGAGACAGGGGGATTCCCTACGAGCAGTACTTC.

A few counts support this clone. The V and J genes are TRBV6-1 and TRBJ2-2; 11 bases fit TRBD2. From germline, CDR1 is MNHNS and CDR2 SASEGT. The CDR3 length is 16 residues. The V and J ends lost 1 base and 6 bases, in that order; junction bases with no gene match: 4. This CDR3 is CASSEGTSGRPGELFF. CDR3 DNA: TGTGCCAGCAGTGAAGGGACTAGCGGGCGTCCCGGGGAGCTGTTTTTT.